This is a list of T cell receptor beta chains from one sample in a study of early T cells in non-severe SARS-CoV-2 infection. TCRdb passed the 5' RACE reads through MiXCR, listing each CDR3 protein once. The sample includes some 42,000 distinct CDR3 sequences, approximately 6.2% of them seen just once. The sample here was whole blood, taken at baseline. The receptors originated from an adult who was a healthcare worker with PCR-confirmed SARS-CoV-2 infection or an uninfected control (not recorded which). Each CDR3 is given with its conserved first and last residue. The order of the fields is J gene, V gene, clone size, D gene, CDR3 protein, CDR3 DNA. D genes are given only for firm matches. Only some rows state a clone size, as once, few, many or a class for expanded clones.

TRBJ1-1,TRBV12-3/TRBV12-4,many,NA,CASSLGTANTEAFF,TGTGCCAGCAGTTTAGGGACAGCGAACACTGAAGCTTTCTTT
TRBJ2-3,TRBV3-1,many,TRBD1,CASSHALLGRGRDTQYF,TGTGCCAGCAGCCATGCCCTCTTAGGCAGGGGGCGCGATACGCAGTATTTT
TRBJ1-1,TRBV18,NA,NA,CASSPQKAGEAFF,TGTGCCAGCTCACCACAGAAAGCAGGTGAAGCTTTCTTT
TRBJ2-1,TRBV6-6,many,TRBD2,CASSPSGGPNEQFF,TGTGCCAGCAGTCCTAGCGGGGGACCCAATGAGCAGTTCTTC
TRBJ2-5,TRBV27,many,TRBD2,CASSFQRGTPQYF,TGTGCCAGCAGTTTTCAGCGGGGAACGCCCCAGTACTTC
TRBJ1-1,TRBV2,NA,NA,CASRRGNTEAFF,TGTGCCAGCAGAAGGGGAAACACTGAAGCTTTCTTT
TRBJ1-5,TRBV20-1,many,NA,CSARDVIQPQHF,TGCAGTGCTAGAGATGTCATTCAGCCCCAGCATTTT
TRBJ2-1,TRBV24-1,many,TRBD2,CATSDGLANEQFF,TGTGCCACCAGTGACGGACTAGCAAATGAGCAGTTCTTC
TRBJ2-5,TRBV3-1,many,NA,CASSLVSRSETQYF,TGTGCCAGCAGCCTGGTCTCCCGTTCAGAGACCCAGTACTTC
TRBJ2-7,TRBV27,many,TRBD2,CASSLAGTSYEQYF,TGTGCCAGCAGTTTAGCCGGGACTAGCTACGAGCAGTACTTC
TRBJ2-3,TRBV2,many,TRBD2,CASSHLLAGGQSSTDTQYF,TGTGCCAGCAGTCACCTCCTAGCGGGGGGTCAATCTAGCACAGATACGCAGTATTTT
TRBJ1-5,TRBV28,NA,NA,CASSLAWGSSNQPQHF,TGTGCCAGCAGTTTAGCGTGGGGCAGTAGCAATCAGCCCCAGCATTTT
TRBJ2-3,TRBV29-1,many,TRBD2,CSSRLAGFTDTQYF,TGCAGCAGCCGACTAGCGGGGTTCACAGATACGCAGTATTTT
TRBJ2-3,TRBV7-9,NA,TRBD2,CASNQAGHRTQYF,TGTGCCAGCAACCAAGCGGGGCACCGCACGCAGTATTTT
TRBJ1-5,TRBV7-2,many,NA,CASSFTGNQPQHF,TGTGCCAGCAGCTTTACAGGGAATCAGCCCCAGCATTTT
TRBJ2-3,TRBV11-2,few,NA,CASSLLITADTQYF,TGTGCCAGCAGCTTGCTTATTACGGCAGATACGCAGTATTTT
TRBJ2-7,TRBV10-3,NA,TRBD1,CAISTGGTYEQYF,TGTGCCATCAGTACAGGGGGGACCTACGAGCAGTACTTC
TRBJ2-7,TRBV20-1,many,NA,CSARDFEQYF,TGCAGTGCTAGAGATTTCGAGCAGTACTTC
TRBJ1-2,TRBV7-2,many,NA,CASSSEDSPVITF,TGTGCCAGCAGCTCCGAGGACAGCCCAGTTATAACCTTC
TRBJ2-5,TRBV7-6,many,TRBD1,CASSSTPGTAQETQYF,TGTGCCAGCAGCTCCACCCCCGGGACAGCGCAAGAGACCCAGTACTTC
TRBJ1-1,TRBV12-3/TRBV12-4,many,NA,CASSGPVRTEAFF,TGTGCCAGCAGCGGACCGGTAAGAACTGAAGCTTTCTTT
TRBJ2-7,TRBV20-1,NA,TRBD2,CSAEGLGAYEQYF,TGCAGTGCCGAAGGACTAGGCGCCTACGAGCAGTACTTC
TRBJ2-5,TRBV29-1,many,NA,CSVAGTGRETQYF,TGCAGCGTTGCTGGAACAGGGCGAGAGACCCAGTACTTC
TRBJ1-2,TRBV7-8,NA,TRBD1,CASSPGQGRKSGYTF,TGTGCCAGCAGCCCCGGACAGGGGAGAAAGAGTGGCTACACCTTC
TRBJ2-3,TRBV28,NA,NA,CASSLSGAGYTDTQYF,TGTGCCAGCAGTTTGTCCGGCGCGGGATACACAGATACGCAGTATTTT
TRBJ2-3,TRBV7-8,NA,TRBD2,CASSFPSLASGPTDTQYF,TGTGCCAGCAGCTTTCCCAGTTTAGCTAGCGGCCCCACAGATACGCAGTATTTT
TRBJ2-7,TRBV18,NA,NA,CASSPAALREQYF,TGTGCCAGCTCACCTGCGGCCCTCCGCGAGCAGTACTTC
TRBJ2-1,TRBV11-2,many,TRBD2,CASSRTSGGGSEQFF,TGTGCCAGCAGCCGCACTAGCGGGGGGGGAAGTGAGCAGTTCTTC
TRBJ2-5,TRBV9,few,TRBD1,CASSAKGTAWGWETQYF,TGTGCCAGCAGCGCCAAGGGGACAGCCTGGGGCTGGGAGACCCAGTACTTC
TRBJ1-3,TRBV20-1,many,NA,CSATGPVRTSGNTIYF,TGCAGTGCTACGGGCCCAGTACGGACCTCTGGAAACACCATATATTTT
TRBJ2-2,TRBV11-2,NA,TRBD1,CASSSDRAGELFF,TGTGCCAGCAGCTCTGACAGGGCCGGGGAGCTGTTTTTT
TRBJ2-1,TRBV14,many,NA,CASSQELYNEQFF,TGTGCCAGCAGCCAAGAGTTATACAATGAGCAGTTCTTC
TRBJ2-7,TRBV9,many,NA,CASSADSLGYEQYF,TGTGCCAGCAGCGCGGACTCTTTGGGCTACGAGCAGTACTTC
TRBJ2-6,TRBV15,many,NA,CATSRPSGANVLTF,TGTGCCACCAGCAGGCCATCTGGGGCCAACGTCCTGACTTTC
TRBJ1-2,TRBV6-5,few,NA,CASIRQSPNYGYTF,TGTGCCAGCATCAGGCAGTCACCTAACTATGGCTACACCTTC
TRBJ1-4,TRBV7-2,NA,NA,CASQRTPTNEKLFF,TGTGCCAGCCAGCGGACACCAACTAATGAAAAACTGTTTTTT
TRBJ2-5,TRBV9,few,NA,CASSVGPRAQETQYF,TGTGCCAGCAGCGTAGGCCCACGGGCCCAAGAGACCCAGTACTTC
TRBJ2-7,TRBV7-6,many,TRBD2,CASSSREGEQYF,TGTGCCAGCAGCTCCAGGGAGGGCGAGCAGTACTTC
TRBJ2-1,TRBV11-3,NA,NA,CASSFLRGGEQFF,TGTGCCAGCAGCTTCCTCAGGGGCGGGGAGCAGTTCTTC
TRBJ2-1,TRBV7-3,many,NA,CASSSRPSDYNEQFF,TGTGCCAGCAGCTCCCGACCTAGCGACTACAATGAGCAGTTCTTC
TRBJ2-3,TRBV5-1,many,NA,CASSLTGRGTDTQYF,TGCGCCAGCAGCTTAACAGGCAGGGGCACAGATACGCAGTATTTT
TRBJ2-1,TRBV6-5,NA,NA,CASSAPRQHNEQFF,TGTGCCAGCAGCGCGCCGCGACAGCACAATGAGCAGTTCTTC
TRBJ2-5,TRBV7-2,many,NA,CASSLTGDETQYF,TGTGCCAGCAGCTTAACCGGGGACGAGACCCAGTACTTC
TRBJ2-6,TRBV7-6,NA,NA,CASQGISGANVLTF,TGTGCCAGTCAGGGGATTTCTGGGGCCAACGTCCTGACTTTC
TRBJ2-2,TRBV5-1,few,NA,CASSLVQAYTGELFF,TGCGCCAGCAGCTTGGTCCAGGCCTACACCGGGGAGCTGTTTTTT
TRBJ2-1,TRBV9,many,TRBD2,CASSVVGSGVEQFF,TGTGCCAGCAGCGTAGTTGGTAGCGGGGTCGAGCAGTTCTTC
TRBJ2-3,TRBV7-2,medium-sized,NA,CASSPNLAGPDTQYF,TGTGCCAGCAGCCCGAATTTGGCAGGGCCAGATACGCAGTATTTT
TRBJ2-5,TRBV2,NA,NA,CASSGRTGVETQYF,TGTGCCAGCAGTGGGAGAACAGGAGTAGAGACCCAGTACTTC
TRBJ2-7,TRBV14,NA,TRBD2,CASSQGTSGVRYEQYF,TGTGCCAGCAGCCAAGGGACTAGCGGGGTACGCTACGAGCAGTACTTC
TRBJ2-7,TRBV6-1,many,TRBD1,CASKTDRGIPYEQYF,TGTGCCAGCAAGACGGACAGGGGGATCCCCTACGAGCAGTACTTC
TRBJ2-4,TRBV2,NA,TRBD1,CASSHRGDIQYF,TGTGCCAGCAGCCACAGGGGGGACATTCAGTACTTC
TRBJ2-2,TRBV6-2/TRBV6-3,NA,TRBD2,CASRTGGRHTGELFF,TGTGCCAGCAGGACGGGGGGGCGCCACACCGGGGAGCTGTTTTTT
TRBJ1-5,TRBV5-8,many,NA,CASSSGFNGNQPQHF,TGTGCCAGCAGTTCGGGGTTTAATGGCAATCAGCCCCAGCATTTT
TRBJ2-2,TRBV7-9,NA,NA,CASSPAAPGGRVTGELFF,TGTGCCAGCAGCCCCGCCGCCCCCGGTGGCAGAGTGACCGGGGAGCTGTTTTTT
TRBJ2-1,TRBV5-1,few,TRBD2,CASSLDPGLAYNEQFF,TGCGCCAGCAGCTTGGACCCGGGACTAGCTTACAATGAGCAGTTCTTC